The 10 T cell receptor beta chains below were found in one sample sequenced in a study of cytomegalovirus exposure and HLA in healthy donors. Use of 60 Vbeta and 13 Jbeta primers characterized the PCR. The assay was immunoSEQ multiplex PCR, and TCRdb's table has in-frame clones only and misses some. The sample comprises tens of thousands of clones, approximately 73% of which are singletons, and approximately 5.4% rests with the top ten. Material for sequencing was PBMCs. Receptors originate from a man aged 50 or older in good health and CMV-seronegative.

This chain connects TRBV6-4 to TRBJ2-4, with 12 bases that match TRBD2. The V gene's germline CDR1 is MRHNA and CDR2 SNTAGT. Trimming removed 3 bases from V and 4 bases from J; junction bases left unmatched: 1. The CDR3 sequence is 15 residues long. CDR3 nucleotide sequence: TGTGCCAGCAGTGAGCTAGCGGGGGGGAAAAACATTCAGTACTTC. Translated: CASSELAGGKNIQYF.

This chain uses TRBV6-6 with TRBJ1-2; unclear D gene. V shed 0 bases and J shed 3 bases, with 11 bases lying between them. The germline V gene encodes CDR1 MNHNY and CDR2 SVGAGI (reference sequence). The CDR3 consists of 15 residues. CDR3 sequence: CASSYSRAAHYGYTF. The CDR3 DNA sequence: TGTGCCAGCAGTTACTCGAGGGCAGCACACTATGGCTACACCTTC.

This chain joins TRBV27 and TRBJ1-5; 7 bases are shared with TRBD1. The CDR3 consists of 13 residues. Germline CDR1 MNHEY, CDR2 SMNVEV (reference sequence). V lost 8 bases to trimming and J lost 3 bases; unmatched junction nucleotides: 4. The CDR3 reads CASEQGFNQPQHF. The CDR3 nucleotides read TGTGCCAGCGAACAGGGGTTCAATCAGCCCCAGCATTTT.

In its sample, this clone was seen a few times. The rearrangement links TRBV9 to TRBJ2-7, with 11 bases that match TRBD2. V shed 2 bases and J 4 bases; nucleotides not matched to a gene: 14. The germline gives CDR1 SGDLS, CDR2 YYNGEE. CDR3 length: 18 amino acids. This chain's CDR3 is CASSVEGGLAGGRYEQYF. DNA for the CDR3: TGTGCCAGCAGCGTTGAGGGTGGGCTAGCGGGGGGAAGGTACGAGCAGTACTTC.

This clone appeared a single time. The V call is TRBV5-6, the J call TRBJ2-2; a weak D match, TRBD2 (6 bases). V lost 0 bases to trimming and J lost 7 bases, with 7 bases between them. Germline V gives CDR1 SGHDT, CDR2 YYEEEE. CDR3 length: 13 residues. CDR3 in amino acids: CASSLAGVGELFF. DNA for the CDR3: TGTGCCAGCAGCTTGGCGGGGGTCGGGGAGCTGTTTTTT.

CDR3 sequence (DNA): TGTGCCAGCAGGGGCCCTCCTCAACGTCCGGGACAGGGGGCCTACGAGCAGTACTTC. Translation gives CASRGPPQRPGQGAYEQYF. The chain is built from TRBV2 and TRBJ2-7, with 11 bases identical to TRBD1. The CDR3 covers 19 residues. The germline CDR1 and CDR2 sequences are SNHLY and FYNNEI. V lost 6 bases and J lost 2; bases outside the gene matches: 18.

This chain joins TRBV11-2 and TRBJ2-3; TRBD2 aligns across 7 bases. Germline lookup yields CDR1 SGHAT and CDR2 FQNNGV. The CDR3 sequence is 14 residues long. Losses at the gene ends were 5 bases for V and 6 bases for J; bases not matched to a gene: 8. CDR3 residues: CASSRLAGDDTQYF. CDR3 coding DNA: TGTGCCAGCAGCCGACTGGCGGGGGACGATACGCAGTATTTT.

This chain joins TRBV5-4 and TRBJ2-3, with D possibly matching TRBD1 (6 bases). With 2 bases removed from V and 6 bases from J, the gap between germline ends came to 16 bases. CDR3 size: 15 residues. Germline V gene sequence: CDR1 SGHNT, CDR2 YYREEE (reference sequence). CDR3 bases: TGTGCCAGCAGCTTTTCTGGGGGCGGGTGGGATACGCAGTATTTT. Its translation: CASSFSGGGWDTQYF.

The chain joins TRBV5-5 to TRBJ1-1; D unresolved. This CDR3 is 12 amino acids long. Germline CDR1 is SGHKS and CDR2 is YYEKEE (reference sequence). Trimming cost V 0 bases and J 4 bases, with 4 bases left between them. The CDR3 region is CASSLELTEAFF. In DNA, the CDR3 is TGTGCCAGCAGCTTGGAGCTCACTGAAGCTTTCTTT.

This rearrangement joins TRBV5-6 to TRBJ2-5; the D gene is possibly TRBD2 (7 bases). Trimming shortened V by 4 bases and J by 5 bases, and 18 bases separated the two germline ends. Looked up from germline, CDR1 is SGHDT and CDR2 is YYEEEE. CDR3 length: 15 amino acids. This CDR3 is CASSLDGRGGETQYF. CDR3 DNA sequence: TGTGCCAGCAGCCTGGATGGAAGGGGGGGGGAGACCCAGTACTTC.